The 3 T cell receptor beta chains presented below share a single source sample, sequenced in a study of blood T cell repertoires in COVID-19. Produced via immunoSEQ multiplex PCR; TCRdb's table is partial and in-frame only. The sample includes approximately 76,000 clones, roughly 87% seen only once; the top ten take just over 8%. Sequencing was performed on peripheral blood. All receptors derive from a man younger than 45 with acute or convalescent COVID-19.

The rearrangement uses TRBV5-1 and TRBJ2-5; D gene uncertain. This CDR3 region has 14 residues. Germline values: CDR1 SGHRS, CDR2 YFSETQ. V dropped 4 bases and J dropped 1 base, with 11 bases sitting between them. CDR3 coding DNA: TGCGCCAGCAGCCTTACTACGGGCCAAGAGACCCAGTACTTC. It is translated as CASSLTTGQETQYF.

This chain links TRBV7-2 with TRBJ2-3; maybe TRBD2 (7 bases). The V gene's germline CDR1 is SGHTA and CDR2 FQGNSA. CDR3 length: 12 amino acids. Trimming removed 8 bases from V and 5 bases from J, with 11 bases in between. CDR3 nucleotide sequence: TGTGCCAGCGGGGGGGCCCAAGATACGCAGTATTTT. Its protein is CASGGAQDTQYF.

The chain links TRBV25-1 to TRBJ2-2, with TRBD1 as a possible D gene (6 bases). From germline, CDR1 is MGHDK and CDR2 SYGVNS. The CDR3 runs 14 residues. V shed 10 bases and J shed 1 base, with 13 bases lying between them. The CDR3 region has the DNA TGTGCCACCAGCGCGACAGGGAACACCGGGGAGCTGTTTTTT. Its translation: CATSATGNTGELFF.